Each of the 21 T cell receptor beta chains below was sequenced from the same sample in a study of neoadjuvant nivolumab and ipilimumab in lung cancer. The table came from immunoSEQ multiplex PCR; TCRdb's copy has only in-frame clones and leaves some out. The top ten clones hold over 8% of a sample with about 26,000 clones, roughly four fifths of them seen once. This specimen was tumor tissue, taken after neoadjuvant nivolumab, alone or with ipilimumab, at or shortly before surgery. The origin of the receptors is an adult with non-small cell lung cancer.

The J gene is TRBJ1-2, the V gene TRBV11-2; D is perhaps TRBD1 (6 bases). V was cut by 5 bases and J by 7 bases, with 17 bases left in between. The germline V gene encodes CDR1 SGHAT and CDR2 FQNNGV. The CDR3 has 14 residues. The CDR3 DNA follows: TGTGCCAGCAGCGCCAGGGGCCGGGGGAGTGGCTACACCTTC. Its protein product is CASSARGRGSGYTF.

The J gene is TRBJ1-2, the V gene TRBV5-4; the D is unclear. The germline V gene has CDR1 SGHNT and CDR2 YYREEE (reference sequence). V was clipped by 3 bases and J by 6 bases, with 18 bases between them. The CDR3 is 15 amino acids. As DNA, the CDR3 is TGTGCCAGCAGCTCACAGATCCTGGCAGGAGATGGCTACACCTTC. Translated: CASSSQILAGDGYTF.

The gene calls are TRBV10-1 and TRBJ2-2; D call uncertain. In germline, CDR1 is WNHNN, CDR2 SYGVQD (reference sequence). The CDR3 spans 13 residues. With 3 bases removed from V and 6 bases from J, the gap between germline ends came to 8 bases. CDR3 nucleotides: TGCGCCAGCAGTGACTCCCTTCCCGGGGAGCTGTTTTTT. It encodes CASSDSLPGELFF.

The V call is TRBV30, the J call TRBJ2-1; 7 nucleotides match TRBD1. V was clipped by 0 bases and J by 6 bases; unmatched bases: 8. The CDR3 covers 15 residues. CDR1 and CDR2 (germline): GTSNPN, SVGIG (reference sequence). CDR3 in DNA: TGTGCCTGGAGTGTAGGGGGCCAAGCTGTCAATGAGCAGTTCTTC. It specifies CAWSVGGQAVNEQFF. Together with reference TRBV30 and TRBJ2-1, the CDR3 gives the full variable domain: SQTIHQWPATLVQPVGSPLSLECTVEGTSNPNLYWYRQAAGRGLQLLFYSVGIGQISSEVPQNLSASRPQDRQFILSSKKLLLSDSGFYLCAWSVGGQAVNEQFFGPGTRLTVL.

The chain couples TRBV6-1 to TRBJ1-5; D remains ambiguous. Germline CDR1 is MNHNS and CDR2 is SASEGT. The ends were cut back, 6 bases at V and 4 bases at J, with 16 bases in the middle. CDR3 length equals 15 residues. CDR3 in amino acids: CASSDGVSVNQPQHF. In nucleotides, the CDR3 is TGTGCCAGCAGCGATGGGGTCTCCGTTAATCAGCCCCAGCATTTT.

The chain links TRBV2 to TRBJ1-2; D unclear. V lost 4 bases and J 5 bases, leaving 11 bases between the germline ends. CDR1 and CDR2 (germline): SNHLY, FYNNEI. This CDR3 is built from 13 residues. The CDR3 loop reads CASSVPTVYGYTF. The CDR3 region has the DNA TGTGCCAGCAGTGTCCCGACCGTGTATGGCTACACCTTC.

The chain uses TRBV7-9 and TRBJ2-2; 10 bases align to TRBD2. The length of the CDR3 is 16 residues. The V gene's germline CDR1 is SEHNR and CDR2 FQNEAQ (reference sequence). V shed 4 bases and J 6 bases; nucleotides not matched to a gene: 8. The CDR3 sequence is CASSSPSGRASGELFF. The CDR3, as DNA: TGTGCCAGCAGCTCCCCCAGCGGGAGGGCCTCCGGGGAGCTGTTTTTT.

The chain links TRBV10-3 to TRBJ1-2; maybe TRBD1 (5 bases). In germline, CDR1 is ENHRY, CDR2 SYGVKD. The V and J ends lost 3 bases and 4 bases respectively, with 15 bases between them. The CDR3 totals 15 residues. CDR3 region: CAISDPGRGPYGYTF. Here the CDR3 DNA reads TGTGCCATCAGTGACCCAGGGAGGGGTCCCTATGGCTACACCTTC.

V is TRBV9 and J is TRBJ2-7; D possibly corresponds to TRBD2 (6 bases). Trimming stripped 2 bases from V and 0 bases from J, with 9 bases between. Germline CDR1 is SGDLS and CDR2 is YYNGEE. CDR3 length equals 14 residues. The CDR3 here is CASSVRDSSYEQYF. The CDR3 DNA is TGTGCCAGCAGCGTCCGGGACTCCTCCTACGAGCAGTACTTC.

The rearrangement links TRBV28 to TRBJ2-7; 12 bases are shared with TRBD2. Germline V CDR1 and CDR2: MDHEN, SYDVKM. The trim removed 4 bases at V and 3 bases at J, leaving 1 base unmatched. This CDR3 has 14 amino acids. Here the CDR3 DNA reads TGTGCCAGCAGTTCGACTAGCGGGAGCTACGAGCAGTACTTC. It codes for CASSSTSGSYEQYF.

This clone was seen just once. The V call is TRBV5-1, the J call TRBJ2-2; 7 nucleotides match TRBD1. The CDR3 has 15 residues. Germline lookup yields CDR1 SGHRS and CDR2 YFSETQ. V was pared by 3 bases and J by 3 bases, with 5 bases of the junction left unmatched. This CDR3 reads CASSYRTGDTGELFF. CDR3 nucleotides: TGCGCCAGCAGCTATCGGACAGGAGACACCGGGGAGCTGTTTTTT. Full variable domain (outside the CDR3, taken from reference TRBV5-1 and TRBJ2-2): KAGVTQTPRYLIKTRGQQVTLSCSPISGHRSVSWYQQTPGQGLQFLFEYFSETQRNKGNFPGRFSGRQFSNSRSEMNVSTLELGDSALYLCASSYRTGDTGELFFGEGSRLTVL.

The chain has TRBV5-1 and TRBJ2-1, with TRBD2 matching 9 bases. J gave up 8 bases and V 3 bases, and 12 bases lay outside the gene matches. The CDR3 is 16 amino acids. CDR1 SGHRS and CDR2 YFSETQ come from the germline V gene. The CDR3 reads CASSSVLSGSADEQFF. CDR3 bases: TGCGCCAGCAGCTCCGTACTTAGCGGGAGCGCAGATGAGCAGTTCTTC.

This chain links TRBV5-5 with TRBJ1-1; weak D call: TRBD1 (5 bases). The CDR3 loop spans 15 amino acids. Germline CDR1 SGHKS, CDR2 YYEKEE (reference sequence). V dropped 1 base and J dropped 1 base, with 11 bases sitting between them. The CDR3 coding sequence is TGTGCCAGCAGCTTGACGGCGACAGAGAACACTGAAGCTTTCTTT. Its translation: CASSLTATENTEAFF.

This clone occurred once. The chain has TRBV4-2 and TRBJ1-1, with D perhaps matching TRBD1 (5 bases). The CDR3 has 15 amino acids. Deletions cut 3 bases from V and 1 base from J, with 12 bases between. Germline loops: CDR1 LGHNA, CDR2 YNFKEQ. This CDR3 is CASSHLDSRNTEAFF. The CDR3 region has the DNA TGTGCCAGCAGCCATCTCGACAGTCGGAACACTGAAGCTTTCTTT.

The genes are TRBV19 and TRBJ2-3; 7 bases agree with TRBD1. Germline CDR1 LNHDA, CDR2 SQIVND (reference sequence). CDR3 length: 13 residues. V was clipped by 5 bases and J by 8 bases; unmatched bases: 7. CDR3 region: CASSPGQPATQYF. CDR3 DNA: TGTGCCAGTAGTCCGGGACAGCCCGCTACGCAGTATTTT.

This clone was detected only once. This sequence joins TRBV15 and TRBJ2-5; D not certain. V was cut by 5 bases and J by 2 bases, with 9 bases left in between. The germline V gene encodes CDR1 LNHNV and CDR2 YYDKDF (reference sequence). The length of the CDR3 is 13 residues. As DNA, the CDR3 is TGTGCCACCAGCGTCGGATTGCAAGAGACCCAGTACTTC. This translates into CATSVGLQETQYF.

There are a few counts of this clone. The V and J genes are TRBV7-2 and TRBJ2-1, with TRBD2 identical over 10 bases. CDR1 SGHTA and CDR2 FQGNSA come from the germline V gene. CDR3 length: 16 amino acids. Trimming at V came to 7 bases and at J to 0 bases, leaving 6 bases not matched to a gene. CDR3 nucleotide sequence: TGTGCCAGCACTCGTAGCGGGGGGAACTCCTACAATGAGCAGTTCTTC. As protein: CASTRSGGNSYNEQFF.

This rearrangement joins TRBV5-5 to TRBJ1-1, with a possible D match to TRBD1 (6 bases). Germline assignment: CDR1 SGHKS and CDR2 YYEKEE (reference sequence). V lost 3 bases to trimming and J lost 0 bases, with 9 bases between them. The CDR3 consists of 14 residues. The CDR3 DNA reads TGTGCCAGCAGCTCCCCAGGGGTGAACACTGAAGCTTTCTTT. Translated, it gives CASSSPGVNTEAFF. Full variable domain (remainder filled in from reference TRBV5-5 and TRBJ1-1): DAGVTQSPTHLIKTRGQQVTLRCSPISGHKSVSWYQQVLGQGPQFIFQYYEKEERGRGNFPDRFSARQFPNYSSELNVNALLLGDSALYLCASSSPGVNTEAFFGQGTRLTVV.

The chain combines TRBV27 with TRBJ2-2, with D uncertain. Per the germline V gene, CDR1 is MNHEY and CDR2 is SMNVEV (reference sequence). With 11 bases removed from V and 1 base from J, the gap between germline ends came to 14 bases. This CDR3 has 14 amino acids. In nucleotides, the CDR3 is TGTGCCGTGCGGTGGGATCGGAACACCGGGGAGCTGTTTTTT. Its translation: CAVRWDRNTGELFF.

A few counts support this clone. The chain carries TRBV6-5 and TRBJ2-7, with 11 bases matching TRBD2. This CDR3 is 15 amino acids long. In germline, CDR1 is MNHEY, CDR2 SVGAGI. V lost 2 bases and J lost 4; bases outside the gene matches: 4. DNA for the CDR3: TGTGCCAGCAGTTACGTCCTAGCGGGAGGTTACGAGCAGTACTTC. Protein sequence: CASSYVLAGGYEQYF.

This clone was seen a few times. The V gene is TRBV29-1, the J gene TRBJ2-7, with D possibly matching TRBD1 (6 bases). The CDR3 sequence is 14 residues long. Germline V gene lookup returns CDR1 SQVTM and CDR2 ANQGSEA. V lost 6 bases, J lost 4 bases, and 19 bases lay in between. In nucleotides, the CDR3 is TGCAGCGTCCTACAGGGACCCTCGGGGTACGAGCAGTACTTC. This sequence encodes CSVLQGPSGYEQYF.